One sample yielded the 21 T cell receptor beta chains listed below, sequenced in a study of T cell responses to AZD1222 COVID-19 vaccine. This table comes from immunoSEQ multiplex PCR, and its TCRdb copy is limited to in-frame clones, with some not included. This repertoire shows 100,000 to 150,000 clones, approximately 86% found once; its top ten account for approximately 1.6%. The input for sequencing was peripheral blood, taken on day 0 of AZD1222 vaccination. The source of these receptors is an adult in good health.

This clone was observed a single time. This sequence joins TRBV28 and TRBJ2-5; 10 bases map to TRBD2. CDR3 size: 15 residues. Trimming cost V 3 bases and J 10 bases; bases outside gene matches: 11. Germline loops: CDR1 MDHEN, CDR2 SYDVKM. Written as DNA, the CDR3 is TGTGCCAGCAGTTTTGTAGCGGGGGGCCGCCGGGGCCAGTACTTC. This gives the protein CASSFVAGGRRGQYF.

The J gene is TRBJ1-2, the V gene TRBV5-1; 10 bases align to TRBD1. The CDR3 runs 14 residues. The V gene's germline CDR1 is SGHRS and CDR2 YFSETQ. V shed 4 bases, J shed 6 bases, and the junction held 6 bases outside the gene matches. The DNA for the CDR3 is TGCGCCAGCAGCCCAACTGGGACAGGGGATGGCTACACCTTC. Amino acids: CASSPTGTGDGYTF.

This chain connects TRBV4-3 to TRBJ1-6; D not certain. The CDR3 has 13 residues. Per the germline V gene, CDR1 is LGHNA and CDR2 is YSLEER. V lost 1 base and J lost 8, with 6 bases in between. CDR3 nucleotide sequence: TGCGCCAGCAGCCAAGTTGCAGATTCACCCCTCCACTTT. This translates into CASSQVADSPLHF.

This chain links TRBV27 with TRBJ2-7; D call uncertain. V lost 9 bases to trimming and J lost 2 bases, with 17 bases between them. Germline CDR1 and CDR2: MNHEY and SMNVEV (reference sequence). The CDR3 loop spans 14 amino acids. The CDR3 protein is CASASPGLTYEQYF. CDR3 bases: TGTGCCAGTGCCTCTCCAGGTTTGACCTACGAGCAGTACTTC.

The rearrangement joins TRBV30 to TRBJ1-6; TRBD1 matches at 7 bases. CDR3 length: 12 residues. V was clipped by 8 bases and J by 9 bases; unmatched bases: 7. The germline CDR1 and CDR2 sequences are GTSNPN and SVGIG (reference sequence). The CDR3, as DNA: TGTGCCGGCGGACAGGAAGGTTCACCCCTCCACTTT. Its translation: CAGGQEGSPLHF.

The chain recombines TRBV18 with TRBJ1-5; the match to TRBD1 covers 7 bases. Germline trimming cut 1 base from V and 9 bases from J; bases unmatched to any gene: 0. This CDR3 contains 12 residues. Germline lookup yields CDR1 KGHSH and CDR2 LQKENI. The CDR3 nucleotides are TGTGCCAGCTCACCACAGGGGGCGCCCCAGCATTTT. Residues: CASSPQGAPQHF.

The chain's CDR3 is CASSSGTGGRGEQYF. As DNA, the CDR3 is TGTGCCAGCAGTTCCGGGACAGGGGGCCGTGGCGAGCAGTACTTC. The rearrangement uses TRBV7-2 and TRBJ2-7; 12 nucleotides align to TRBD1. The CDR3 is 15 amino acids. Germline loops: CDR1 SGHTA, CDR2 FQGNSA. The trim removed 6 bases at V and 6 bases at J, leaving 9 bases unmatched.

The chain employs TRBV7-9 and TRBJ2-4; 9 bases are a match to TRBD1. Germline V gene sequence: CDR1 SEHNR, CDR2 FQNEAQ (reference sequence). V gave up 5 bases and J gave up 9 bases; unmatched junction bases: 2. The CDR3 is 12 amino acids. Here the CDR3 DNA reads TGTGCCAGCAGCCCGGACAGGGGCATTCAGTACTTC. Protein product: CASSPDRGIQYF.

As for this clone: In the same sample, other DNA sequences code for this CDR3. The chain joins TRBV9 to TRBJ2-7; D might be TRBD2 (6 bases). CDR1 is SGDLS and CDR2 is YYNGEE in the germline V gene. V gave up 3 bases and J gave up 5 bases, with 9 bases separating them. This CDR3 has 12 residues. This CDR3 reads CASSGTGDEQYF. Written as DNA, the CDR3 is TGTGCCAGCAGCGGGACGGGGGACGAGCAGTACTTC.

The chain recombines TRBV30 with TRBJ2-1, with 8 bases that match TRBD2. V dropped 4 bases and J dropped 8; count of bases not matched to a gene: 10. The CDR3 spans 14 residues. Germline CDR1 and CDR2: GTSNPN and SVGIG (reference sequence). CDR3 coding DNA: TGTGCCTGGACCATGGGACGGGGGGGCGATGAGCAGTTCTTC. It codes for CAWTMGRGGDEQFF.

The J gene is TRBJ2-2, the V gene TRBV7-6; D unresolved. Trimming cost V 5 bases and J 5 bases, with 3 bases left between them. The CDR3 contains 11 residues. Germline-derived CDR1 and CDR2 are SGHVS and FNYEAQ. The CDR3 DNA reads as TGTGCCAGCAGCCTAACCGGGGAGCTGTTTTTT. It codes for CASSLTGELFF.

The chain uses TRBV4-1 and TRBJ2-2; no firm D call. The V end was cut by 5 bases, the J end by 6 bases, with 10 bases between. Germline V gene lookup returns CDR1 MGHRA and CDR2 YSYEKL. The CDR3 sequence is 13 residues long. The CDR3 DNA reads as TGCGCCAGCAGCACCCTAGGTCCCGGGGAGCTGTTTTTT. As protein: CASSTLGPGELFF.

This clone was seen just once. Here the CDR3 reads CASSFGLRTDTQYF. CDR3 coding DNA: TGTGCCAGCAGTTTCGGGCTGCGCACAGATACGCAGTATTTT. V is TRBV28 and J is TRBJ2-3; no reliable D call. Germline-derived CDR1 and CDR2 are MDHEN and SYDVKM. The CDR3 is 14 amino acids. V was trimmed by 3 bases and J by 1 base, leaving 8 bases between them.

The rearrangement uses TRBV28 and TRBJ1-1; 8 nucleotides line up with TRBD1. The V gene's germline CDR1 is MDHEN and CDR2 SYDVKM. This CDR3 spans 13 amino acids. Unmatched junction bases numbered 8, after V lost 7 bases and J lost 7 bases. CDR3 residues: CASTVSGTGEAFF. DNA for the CDR3: TGTGCCAGCACCGTAAGCGGGACAGGTGAAGCTTTCTTT.

This chain joins TRBV7-9 and TRBJ2-3, with D perhaps matching TRBD1 (5 bases). Germline V gene sequence: CDR1 SEHNR, CDR2 FQNEAQ (reference sequence). The CDR3 contains 16 residues. V was shortened by 4 bases and J by 2 bases, with 16 bases between the two germline ends. Here the CDR3 reads CASSSEKEGATDTQYF. The CDR3 DNA reads as TGTGCCAGCAGCTCCGAGAAAGAAGGGGCCACAGATACGCAGTATTTT.

V and J are TRBV5-1 and TRBJ1-1; TRBD1 might be the D (5 bases). Germline CDR1 is SGHRS and CDR2 is YFSETQ. The CDR3 runs to 13 residues. V gave up 0 bases and J gave up 7 bases, with 10 bases separating them. CDR3 sequence: CASSLDRGGEAFF. The CDR3 coding sequence is TGCGCCAGCAGCTTGGATCGGGGGGGTGAAGCTTTCTTT.

The V gene is TRBV19, the J gene TRBJ2-1, with 12 nucleotides matching TRBD2. Germline V gives CDR1 LNHDA, CDR2 SQIVND (reference sequence). The CDR3 is 15 amino acids. The V segment lost 7 bases and the J segment 8 bases; nucleotides outside the gene matches: 9. The CDR3 DNA reads as TGTGCCAGTATGGGTTCTAGCGGGGGGGCAGATGAGCAGTTCTTC. This sequence encodes CASMGSSGGADEQFF. Together with reference TRBV19 and TRBJ2-1, the CDR3 gives the full variable domain: DGGITQSPKYLFRKEGQNVTLSCEQNLNHDAMYWYRQDPGQGLRLIYYSQIVNDFQKGDIAEGYSVSREKKESFPLTVTSAQKNPTAFYLCASMGSSGGADEQFFGPGTRLTVL.

In nucleotides, the CDR3 is TGTGCCAGCAGCCCTTGGGCGGACACCGGGGAGCTGTTTTTT. Protein sequence: CASSPWADTGELFF. The chain uses TRBV7-2 and TRBJ2-2, with D uncertain. There are 14 residues in the CDR3. V was pared by 5 bases and J by 3 bases, with 10 bases between. CDR1 is SGHTA and CDR2 is FQGNSA in the germline V gene. Based on the CDR3 plus reference TRBV7-2 and TRBJ2-2, the full variable domain is GAGVSQSPSNKVTEKGKDVELRCDPISGHTALYWYRQSLGQGLEFLIYFQGNSAPDKSGLPSDRFSAERTGGSVSTLTIQRTQQEDSAVYLCASSPWADTGELFFGEGSRLTVL.

The chain links TRBV28 to TRBJ1-3; a possible D gene is TRBD1 (5 bases). Trimming removed 5 bases from V and 0 bases from J, with 20 bases in between. Germline V lookup: CDR1 MDHEN, CDR2 SYDVKM. There are 18 residues in the CDR3. CDR3 bases: TGTGCCAGCAGTCCCCCGGGGACTGTGGGGACCTCTGGAAACACCATATATTTT. Translation gives CASSPPGTVGTSGNTIYF.

This clone was counted only a few times. J is TRBJ1-5 and V is TRBV11-1; D is unclear. The CDR3 loop spans 12 amino acids. V shed 9 bases and J shed 7 bases, with 13 bases lying between them. CDR1 and CDR2 from the germline V gene are SGHAT and FQDESV (reference sequence). The CDR3 loop is CARRFSGQPQHF. CDR3 sequence (DNA): TGTGCCAGGAGGTTTTCTGGCCAGCCCCAGCATTTT.

The genes are TRBV5-1 and TRBJ2-3, with TRBD2 identical over 8 bases. CDR1 is SGHRS and CDR2 is YFSETQ in the germline V gene. V was clipped by 4 bases and J by 2 bases; unmatched bases: 9. The CDR3 length is 16 residues. The CDR3 DNA follows: TGCGCCAGCAGCGGTGGAAGCGGGGGCCCCACAGATACGCAGTATTTT. As protein: CASSGGSGGPTDTQYF.